This TCR beta chain was found in a study of beta chain features in type 1 diabetes. The study reverse transcribed the entire isolated RNA, so it sequenced expressed TCRB transcripts. Assay used: immunoSEQ multiplex PCR; TCRdb lists only in-frame clones, some missing. The table records approximately 470,000 clones, about 30% of them present only once. V shed 2 bases and J shed 2 bases, with 16 bases lying between them. The CDR3 consists of 16 residues. CDR1 and CDR2 from the germline V gene are ENHRY and SYGVKD. Sequencing used naive CD4+ T cells from blood. The chain couples TRBV10-3 to TRBJ2-7; D assignment may be TRBD1 or TRBD2 (5 bases each). The receptor was derived from a man younger than 35 in good health. The CDR3 sequence is CAISEVRDGRTYEQYF. The DNA of the CDR3 is TGTGCCATCAGTGAGGTCCGGGACGGACGAACCTACGAGCAGTACTTC.